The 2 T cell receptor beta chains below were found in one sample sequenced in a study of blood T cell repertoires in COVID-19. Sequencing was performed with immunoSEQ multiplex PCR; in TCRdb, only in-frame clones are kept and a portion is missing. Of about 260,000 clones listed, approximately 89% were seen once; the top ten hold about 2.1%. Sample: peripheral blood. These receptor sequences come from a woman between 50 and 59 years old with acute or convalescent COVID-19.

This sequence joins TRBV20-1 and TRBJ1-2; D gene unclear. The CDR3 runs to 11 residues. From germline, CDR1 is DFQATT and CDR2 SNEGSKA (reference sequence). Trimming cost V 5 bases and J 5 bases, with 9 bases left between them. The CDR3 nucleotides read TGCAGTGCTCAGAGCGTATATGGCTACACCTTC. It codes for CSAQSVYGYTF.

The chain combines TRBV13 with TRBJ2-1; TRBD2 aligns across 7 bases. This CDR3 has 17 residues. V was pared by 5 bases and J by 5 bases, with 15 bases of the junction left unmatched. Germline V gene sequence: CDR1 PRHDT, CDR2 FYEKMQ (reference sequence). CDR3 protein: CASSPGGQRDINNEQFF. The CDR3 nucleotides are TGTGCCAGCAGCCCCGGGGGTCAGCGGGATATAAACAATGAGCAGTTCTTC.